A selection of T cell receptor beta chains follows, all from one sample in a study of tumor-infiltrating lymphocytes in primary liver carcinoma. TCRdb used MiXCR to reprocess the multiplex PCR reads, holding one entry per CDR3 protein. The sample yields more than 150,000 distinct CDR3 sequences, around 60% seen once. Sequencing input: peripheral blood. Receptor source: a man in his forties with primary liver carcinoma and hepatitis B virus infection. Both conserved end residues are part of each CDR3. A D gene is named only where the DNA matches it firmly. Part of the rows lack a size; the others show once, few, many or a class for expanded clones.

V	J	size	D	length	DNA	CDR3
TRBV29-1	TRBJ2-7	-	-	13	TGCAGTGTTGAAGCGACAAGCGCCCACGAGCAGTACTTC	CSVEATSAHEQYF
TRBV28	TRBJ1-5	once	-	14	TGTGCCAGCAGTCCATGGATCGGCTATCAGCCCCAGCATTTT	CASSPWIGYQPQHF
TRBV29-1	TRBJ1-1	-	-	13	TGCAGCGCCGGGGGACCGCTGAACACTGAAGCTTTCTTT	CSAGGPLNTEAFF
TRBV6-1	TRBJ2-7	-	-	15	TGTGCCAGCAGTGGGCATGCGACTAGGAACTACGAGCAGTACTTC	CASSGHATRNYEQYF
TRBV28	TRBJ2-1	-	-	15	TGTGCCAGCAGCCCGCGTTTTAGGAAAAACAATGAGCAGTTCTTC	CASSPRFRKNNEQFF
TRBV6-6	TRBJ2-6	few	-	15	TGTGCCAGCAGTCCGACTGTTTCTGGGGCCAACGTCCTGACTTTC	CASSPTVSGANVLTF
TRBV29-1	TRBJ2-7	many	-	14	TGCAGCGTGAGGGGGGGGAGGAACTACTACGAGCAGTACTTC	CSVRGGRNYYEQYF
TRBV29-1	TRBJ1-2	few	-	11	TGCAGCGGGCAGCTCGGCTATGGCTACACCTTC	CSGQLGYGYTF
TRBV7-9	TRBJ2-7	-	-	14	TGTGCCAGCAGCTTGACCTATCAGGGGTACGAGCAGTACTTC	CASSLTYQGYEQYF
TRBV11-2	TRBJ2-1	many	-	11	TGTGCCAGCAGTTACCGTCTTGAGCAGTTCTTC	CASSYRLEQFF
TRBV10-3	TRBJ2-3	-	TRBD1	16	TGTGCCATCAGTAAGTCGAGACAGGGAGGCACAGATACGCAGTATTTT	CAISKSRQGGTDTQYF
TRBV28	TRBJ2-1	-	-	12	TGTGCCGGCAGTTTAATCCTCAATGAGCAGTTCTTC	CAGSLILNEQFF
TRBV4-3	TRBJ1-2	-	-	15	TGCGCCAGCAGCCAAGATAGGGCGCGCCCCTATGGCTACACCTTC	CASSQDRARPYGYTF
TRBV29-1	TRBJ1-2	-	-	14	TGCAGCGTTGAAGAAAGGACCGCCGGTATGAGCTACACCTTC	CSVEERTAGMSYTF
TRBV28	TRBJ1-2	-	-	13	TGTGCCACCAGAGAGGGGGGGTTCGGTGGCTACACCTTC	CATREGGFGGYTF
TRBV30	TRBJ1-3	-	-	14	TGTGCCTGGTCCGACGCTCGATTTAGGGGCACCATATATTTT	CAWSDARFRGTIYF
TRBV10-2	TRBJ2-7	-	-	14	TGCGCCAGCAGTCAACAGGGGGAGGGATACGAGCAGTACTTC	CASSQQGEGYEQYF
TRBV10-3	TRBJ2-3	-	-	13	TGTGCCATCAGTGACCGAGGATCAGATACGCAGTATTTT	CAISDRGSDTQYF
TRBV6-1	TRBJ1-2	-	TRBD1	15	TGTGCCAGCAGCCCCCAAGGAGGACAGGGCTATGGCTACACCTTC	CASSPQGGQGYGYTF
TRBV6-5	TRBJ2-1	-	-	12	TGTGCCAGCAGTTACGGGACGAATGAGCAGTTCTTC	CASSYGTNEQFF
TRBV6-6	TRBJ2-7	-	-	14	TGTGCCAGCAGTTATGGTCAGAGATCCAACGAGCAGTACTTC	CASSYGQRSNEQYF
TRBV6-1	TRBJ2-7	-	TRBD2	16	TGTGCCAGCAGTGCCGGACTAGCGGGCCTCTCCTACGAGCAGTACTTC	CASSAGLAGLSYEQYF
TRBV6-1	TRBJ2-4	-	TRBD2	15	TGTGTCAGCAGTGCCGGACTAGCGGGGAAGAACATTCAGTACTTC	CVSSAGLAGKNIQYF
TRBV6-5	TRBJ2-1	-	TRBD2	15	TGTGCCAGCAGTTACGGGCTAGCGGGAGAGTATGAGCAGTTCTTC	CASSYGLAGEYEQFF
TRBV7-9	TRBJ2-7	-	-	15	TGTGCCAGCAGCCATAGCATAGGGACACCCTACGAGCAGTACTTC	CASSHSIGTPYEQYF
TRBV6-5	TRBJ1-2	-	-	14	TGTGCCAGCAGTTCTACGGGGGTGGGCTATGGCTACACCTTC	CASSSTGVGYGYTF
TRBV5-1	TRBJ2-5	-	-	13	TGTGCCAGCAGCTCGGGGGCCAAGGAGACCCAGTACTTC	CASSSGAKETQYF
TRBV4-2	TRBJ1-3	-	-	14	TGTGCCAGCAGCCAAGTGGGGACAAGGGACACCATATATTTT	CASSQVGTRDTIYF
TRBV10-1	TRBJ2-3	-	-	15	TGCGCCAGCAGTGCCTCAGGGGGAGGATCAGATACGCAGTATTTT	CASSASGGGSDTQYF
TRBV6-2/TRBV6-3	TRBJ2-3	-	-	15	TGTGCCAGCAGTTACTCAGGTTTCCTCACAGATACGCAATATTTT	CASSYSGFLTDTQYF